This TCR beta chain was obtained from a study of tumor and adjacent non-tumor tissue in lung cancer. The germline gives CDR1 MGHRA, CDR2 YSYEKL. This CDR3 is built from 16 residues. A modified ARM-PCR protocol with three rounds of nested PCR amplified TCRbeta. A single record per CDR3 protein comes from TCRdb applying MiXCR to the multiplex PCR reads. The sample consists of more than 85,000 distinct CDR3 sequences, 62% of them appearing once. This sample's RNA came from whole unsorted tissue. Distant lung tissue was collected more than 3 cm away from the tumor edge. With respect to this clonotype: The target antigen is unknown. The junction departs from germline at one end; a sequencing error may be responsible.

General observations from the study: Significantly higher TCR diversity was found in tumor than normal lung. Patients with more diverse tumor TCRs had worse survival.

The chain uses TRBV4-1 and TRBJ2-5, with D unclear. This TCR came from a man in his 60s with non-small cell lung cancer. The specimen sequenced was distant non-tumor lung tissue. CDR3 amino acids: CANSQESSLNEGTQYF. Written as DNA, the CDR3 is TGCGCCAACAGCCAAGAATCTTCACTTAATGAAGGGACCCAGTACTTC.